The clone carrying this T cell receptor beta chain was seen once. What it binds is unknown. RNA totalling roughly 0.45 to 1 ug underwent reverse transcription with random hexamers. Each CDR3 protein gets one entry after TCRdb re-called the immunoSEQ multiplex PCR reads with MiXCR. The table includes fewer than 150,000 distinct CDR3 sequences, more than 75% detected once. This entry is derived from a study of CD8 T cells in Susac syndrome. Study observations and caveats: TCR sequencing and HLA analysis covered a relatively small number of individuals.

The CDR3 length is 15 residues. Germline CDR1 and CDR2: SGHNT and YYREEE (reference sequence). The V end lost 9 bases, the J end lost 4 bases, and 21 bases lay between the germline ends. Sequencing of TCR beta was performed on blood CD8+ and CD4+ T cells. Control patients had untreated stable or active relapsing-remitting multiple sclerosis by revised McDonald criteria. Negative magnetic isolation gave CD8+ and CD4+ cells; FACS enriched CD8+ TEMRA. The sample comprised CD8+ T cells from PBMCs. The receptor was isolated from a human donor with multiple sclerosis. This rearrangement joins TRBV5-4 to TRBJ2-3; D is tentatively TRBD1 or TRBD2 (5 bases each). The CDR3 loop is CATNTPAGAADTQYF. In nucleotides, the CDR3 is TGTGCCACCAACACACCTGCCGGGGCGGCAGATACGCAGTATTTT.